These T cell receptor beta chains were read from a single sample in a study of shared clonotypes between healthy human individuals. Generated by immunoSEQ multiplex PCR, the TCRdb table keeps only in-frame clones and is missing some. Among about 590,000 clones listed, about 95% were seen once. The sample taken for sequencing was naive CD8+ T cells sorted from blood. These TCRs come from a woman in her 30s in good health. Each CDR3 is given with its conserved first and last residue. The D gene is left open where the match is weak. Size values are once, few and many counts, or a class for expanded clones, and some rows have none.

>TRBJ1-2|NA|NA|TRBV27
CASSFGGSEGYTF
TGTGCCAGCAGTTTTGGGGGTTCGGAGGGCTACACCTTC
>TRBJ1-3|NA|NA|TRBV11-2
CASRDGPSGNTIYF
TGTGCCAGCAGGGACGGGCCCTCTGGAAACACCATATATTTT
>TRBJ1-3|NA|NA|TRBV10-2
CAACYGPQSSGNTIYF
TGCGCCGCTTGCTACGGCCCCCAGAGCTCTGGAAACACCATATATTTT
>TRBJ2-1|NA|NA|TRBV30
CAWSGYNEQFF
TGTGCCTGGAGTGGATACAATGAGCAGTTCTTC
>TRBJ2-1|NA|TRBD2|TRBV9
CASSVNSGRGYNEQFF
TGTGCCAGCAGCGTAAATAGCGGGAGGGGCTACAATGAGCAGTTCTTC
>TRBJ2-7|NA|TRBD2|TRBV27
CATQPSAGEAPYEQYF
TGTGCCACACAACCCTCCGCGGGAGAAGCCCCCTACGAGCAGTACTTC
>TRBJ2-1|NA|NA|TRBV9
CASSVDGGIEQFF
TGTGCCAGCAGCGTAGACGGCGGGATTGAGCAGTTCTTC
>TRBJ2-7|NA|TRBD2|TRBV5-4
CASSLAGGGDEQYF
TGTGCCAGCAGCTTAGCGGGAGGAGGCGACGAGCAGTACTTC
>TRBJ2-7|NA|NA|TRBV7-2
CASSLVRLAEQYF
TGTGCCAGCAGCTTAGTGCGTCTAGCCGAGCAGTACTTC
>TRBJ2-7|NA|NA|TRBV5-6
CASSQEAGYEQYF
TGTGCCAGCAGCCAGGAAGCGGGCTACGAGCAGTACTTC
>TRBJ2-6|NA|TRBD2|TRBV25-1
CATKGTTFSSGANVLTF
TGTGCCACAAAAGGGACTACTTTTAGCTCTGGGGCCAACGTCCTGACTTTC
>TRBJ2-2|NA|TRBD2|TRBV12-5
CASGLTAGDGTGELFF
TGTGCTAGTGGCCTTACAGCGGGAGACGGGACCGGGGAGCTGTTTTTT
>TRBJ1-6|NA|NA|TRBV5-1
CASSLAEGAYNSPLHF
TGCGCCAGCAGCTTGGCTGAGGGGGCCTATAATTCACCCCTCCACTTT
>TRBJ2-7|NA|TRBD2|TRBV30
CAWSVRTSGIYEQYF
TGTGCCTGGAGTGTCCGGACTAGCGGGATCTACGAGCAGTACTTC
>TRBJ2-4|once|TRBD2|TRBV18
CASSPDRGDIQYF
TGTGCCAGCTCACCGGACCGGGGGGACATTCAGTACTTC
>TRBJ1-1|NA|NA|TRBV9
CASSAGGGTSMNTEAFF
TGTGCCAGCAGCGCCGGAGGCGGAACTAGTATGAACACTGAAGCTTTCTTT
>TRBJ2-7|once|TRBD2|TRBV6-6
CASSPTFREGSYEQYF
TGTGCCAGCAGCCCCACCTTCAGGGAGGGCTCTTACGAGCAGTACTTC
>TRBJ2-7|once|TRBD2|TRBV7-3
CASSLTSRLAVYEQYF
TGTGCCAGCAGCTTAACAAGTCGACTAGCGGTTTACGAGCAGTACTTC
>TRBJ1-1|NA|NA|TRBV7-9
CASSPRKIFYRGTEAFF
TGTGCCAGCAGCCCTCGGAAAATATTCTATCGTGGGACTGAAGCTTTCTTT
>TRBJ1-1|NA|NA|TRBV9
CASSPNEAFF
TGTGCCAGCAGCCCCAATGAAGCTTTCTTT
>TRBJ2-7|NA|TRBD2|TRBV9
CASSVDGRLAAHEQYF
TGTGCCAGCAGCGTAGACGGTAGACTAGCGGCCCACGAGCAGTACTTC
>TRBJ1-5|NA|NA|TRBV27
CASIPPGGTQHF
TGTGCCAGCATCCCCCCGGGGGGCACCCAGCATTTT
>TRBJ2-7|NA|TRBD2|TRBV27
CASSFSYTGTSGYEQYF
TGTGCCAGCAGTTTTTCGTACACCGGGACTAGCGGTTACGAGCAGTACTTC
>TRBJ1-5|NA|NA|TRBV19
CASSISTNQPQHF
TGTGCCAGTAGTATCTCAACCAATCAGCCCCAGCATTTT
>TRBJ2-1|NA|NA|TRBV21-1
CASRCLAGESYNEQFF
TGTGCCAGCCGGTGTTTAGCGGGAGAGTCTTACAATGAGCAGTTCTTC
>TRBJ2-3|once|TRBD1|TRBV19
CASSSPSDRGPGDTQYF
TGTGCCAGTAGTTCCCCCTCGGACAGGGGGCCAGGAGATACGCAGTATTTT
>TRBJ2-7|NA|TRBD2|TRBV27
CASRQGLTYEQYF
TGTGCCAGCAGGCAGGGACTAACGTACGAGCAGTACTTC
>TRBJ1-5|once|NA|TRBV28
CASSSDQPQHF
TGTGCCAGCAGCTCGGATCAGCCCCAGCATTTT
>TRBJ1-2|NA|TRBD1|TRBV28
CASNSQGAFLYYGYTF
TGTGCCAGCAACAGCCAGGGGGCTTTTCTTTACTATGGCTACACCTTC
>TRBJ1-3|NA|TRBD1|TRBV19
CASSIHYQGASGNTIYF
TGTGCCAGTAGTATACATTACCAGGGGGCCTCTGGAAACACCATATATTTT
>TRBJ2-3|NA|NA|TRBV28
CASSLADTQYF
TGTGCCAGCAGTCTCGCGGATACGCAGTATTTT
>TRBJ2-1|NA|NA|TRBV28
CASSLSRINEQFF
TGTGCCAGCAGTTTATCCCGGATCAATGAGCAGTTCTTC
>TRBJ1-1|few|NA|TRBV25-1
CASSDRTDWNTEAFF
TGTGCCAGCAGTGATCGGACAGACTGGAACACTGAAGCTTTCTTT
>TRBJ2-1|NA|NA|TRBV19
CASSIIGGGFNNEQFF
TGTGCCAGTAGTATAATTGGGGGAGGATTCAACAATGAGCAGTTCTTC
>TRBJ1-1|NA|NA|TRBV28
CASSFVRTEAFF
TGTGCCAGCAGTTTTGTAAGAACTGAAGCTTTCTTT
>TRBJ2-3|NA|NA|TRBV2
CASSPGFVRGFTDTQYF
TGTGCCAGCAGCCCCGGGTTTGTTAGGGGCTTCACAGATACGCAGTATTTT
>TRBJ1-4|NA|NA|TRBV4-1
CASSQVIAGERPEKLFF
TGCGCCAGCAGCCAAGTTATAGCGGGAGAGCGACCGGAAAAACTGTTTTTT
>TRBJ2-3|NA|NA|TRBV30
CAWSVVRGSDTQYF
TGTGCCTGGAGTGTAGTAAGGGGATCGGATACGCAGTATTTT
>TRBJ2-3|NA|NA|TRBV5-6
CASSQQTDTQYF
TGTGCCAGCAGCCAACAAACAGATACGCAGTATTTT
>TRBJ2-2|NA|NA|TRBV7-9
CASSLIAGPSGRELFF
TGTGCCAGCAGCTTGATCGCCGGGCCTTCCGGCCGGGAGCTGTTTTTT
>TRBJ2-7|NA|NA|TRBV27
CASSFARRTDEQYF
TGTGCCAGCAGTTTCGCTAGGAGAACGGACGAGCAGTACTTC
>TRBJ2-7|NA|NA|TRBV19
CASSIVWGNEQYF
TGTGCCAGTAGTATAGTGTGGGGCAACGAGCAGTACTTC
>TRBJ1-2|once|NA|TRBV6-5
CASSYRENYGYTF
TGTGCCAGCAGTTACAGAGAGAACTATGGCTACACCTTC
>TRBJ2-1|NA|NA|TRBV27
CASSFAGPYNEQFF
TGTGCCAGCAGTTTCGCGGGGCCCTACAATGAGCAGTTCTTC
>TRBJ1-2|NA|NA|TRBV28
CASSLWAGSGYTF
TGTGCCAGCAGTTTATGGGCGGGGTCTGGCTACACCTTC
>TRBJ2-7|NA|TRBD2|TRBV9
CASSDERGTSYEQYF
TGTGCCAGCAGCGATGAGCGGGGGACGTCCTACGAGCAGTACTTC
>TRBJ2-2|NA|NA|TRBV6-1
CASSDGTTNTGELFF
TGTGCCAGCAGTGACGGGACCACGAACACCGGGGAGCTGTTTTTT
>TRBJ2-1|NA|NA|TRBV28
CASSSGLPKDNEQFF
TGTGCCAGCAGTTCGGGACTCCCGAAGGACAATGAGCAGTTCTTC
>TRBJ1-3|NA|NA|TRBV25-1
CASSERVSSGNTIYF
TGTGCCAGCAGTGAAAGAGTCAGTTCTGGAAACACCATATATTTT
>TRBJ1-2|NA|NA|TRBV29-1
CSVEPTTGGYTF
TGCAGCGTTGAACCAACGACGGGTGGCTACACCTTC
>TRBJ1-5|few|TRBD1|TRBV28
CASRPGQGDKQPQHF
TGTGCCAGCAGGCCAGGACAGGGGGATAAGCAGCCCCAGCATTTT
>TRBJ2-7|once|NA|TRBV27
CASSLMSGQRYEQYF
TGTGCCAGCAGTTTAATGTCAGGCCAACGCTACGAGCAGTACTTC
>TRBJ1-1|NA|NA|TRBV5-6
CASSLAPRVGIAEAFF
TGTGCCAGCAGCTTGGCCCCCAGGGTCGGTATCGCTGAAGCTTTCTTT
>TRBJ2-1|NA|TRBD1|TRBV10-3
CAISEPRDRVYNEQFF
TGTGCCATCAGTGAGCCTCGGGACAGAGTATACAATGAGCAGTTCTTC
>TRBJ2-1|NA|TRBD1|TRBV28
CASGDRDRSEQFF
TGTGCCAGCGGAGACAGGGATAGGAGTGAGCAGTTCTTC
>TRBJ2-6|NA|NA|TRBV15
CATSGGLEGANVLTF
TGTGCCACCAGCGGGGGGTTGGAAGGGGCCAACGTCCTGACTTTC
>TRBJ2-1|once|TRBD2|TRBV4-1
CASSPLAGGQGEQFF
TGCGCCAGCAGCCCTCTAGCGGGAGGCCAGGGTGAGCAGTTCTTC
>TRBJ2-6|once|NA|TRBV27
CASSSTGSPGANVLTF
TGTGCCAGCAGTTCAACAGGGTCCCCTGGGGCCAACGTCCTGACTTTC